This T cell receptor beta chain was sequenced for a study of T-cell reconstitution after alpha-beta-depleted transplantation in children. On this clonotype itself: Its antigen is not known.

CDR1 SGHTA and CDR2 FQGNSA come from the germline V gene. V dropped 5 bases and J dropped 0 bases, with 17 bases sitting between them. The CDR3 consists of 17 residues. Unique molecular identifiers featured in how the TCRbeta library was prepared. Using its own MiXCR run on the PCR reads, TCRdb lists one record per CDR3 protein. The sample holds some 260,000 distinct CDR3 sequences, about 24% seen once. Notes on the study in general: Where some patients showed high TCRbeta diversity at day 60, it came from recipient T cells and thymic progenitors that had survived. Most T-cell counts and diversity one year after the transplant came from T cells that were newly produced. Reportedly, alpha-beta T cells present about two months post-transplant originated from several hundred expanded clones of graft origin.

The source was PBMCs, mostly from graft donor cells, collected 360 days after TCRalphabeta/CD19-depleted stem cell transplant. This clonotype was obtained from a female patient between 2 and 15 years old who had a stem cell transplant for congenital amegakaryocytic thrombocytopenia, so the T cells may come from the graft donor. The rearrangement links TRBV7-2 to TRBJ2-1, with D perhaps TRBD2 (5 bases). The CDR3 loop is CASSETDWPSSYNEQFF. CDR3 sequence (DNA): TGTGCCAGCAGCGAAACGGACTGGCCAAGCTCCTACAATGAGCAGTTCTTC.